This T cell receptor (beta chain) comes out of a study of T cell repertoires in aging, cancer and after chemotherapy (dated by TCRdb to between 2018 and 2021). Looking at the study overall: Six donor age groups were covered, ranging from 30 or younger up to 70 or older, and each group contained at least three individuals. To look at immunoaging and at how T cells reconstitute after chemotherapy, the study profiled TCR beta repertoires in peripheral blood from both healthy donors and cancer patients. The complete dataset included some 10 million TCR reads. Healthy donor control TCR repertoires were recorded over several months to years and showed clear clonal overlap across re-sampling. Alongside approximately 95 healthy donors serving as a reference group, the cohort included approximately 210 cancer patients, of whom more than 85 had hematological cancers and fewer than 140 had solid cancers.

V is pruned by 6 bases and J by 4 bases, leaving 9 bases of the junction without a gene match. CDR1 and CDR2 are drawn from the germline V gene (reference sequence): DFQATT, SNEGSKA. There are 14 amino acids in the CDR3, from cysteine to phenylalanine inclusive. Kept here is only the CDR3 DNA, which spans 42 bases and is read in frame from base 1. This clonotype was detected a few times. Its antigen is still unknown. Per-base quality was not reported, and no clone a single base away is much larger than it. Beyond this particular receptor, the publication reports: Declining TCR diversity with age in healthy donors was mainly explained by loss of richness; in cancer patients, loss of evenness also contributed. In both cancer cohorts, the median generation probability rose over the chemotherapy interval, which suggests that the repertoire was reconstituted through rebound thymic output. Significantly lower blood TCR diversity and higher clonality were observed in untreated patients with hematological or solid cancers than in age-matched healthy donors. According to the authors, the repertoire data do not permit conclusions about immunological memory after chemotherapy.

Multiplex touch-down PCR with a mixed TRB-A/B primer pool was used to amplify rearranged TRB sequences covering the V, D and J segments. Illumina adapters and sample indices were attached to the amplicons in two consecutive PCR reactions using Phusion HS II polymerase. The amplicons were purified from gel with the NucleoSpin Gel and PCR Clean-up kit and then assessed with Qubit and an Agilent 2100 Bioanalyzer. Sequencing of libraries was carried out on an Illumina MiSeq in 600-cycle, single-indexed, paired-end runs. From the authors' description of their analysis: TRB sequences were processed with MiXCR versions 2.12 and 3.0.5. Each unique CDR3 nucleotide sequence counted as one clone, and only productive sequences with at least two reads were retained. The repertoire metrics were Shannon diversity, evenness, clonality (calculated as one minus evenness), and diversity profiles parameterized by alpha from 0 to 5. The IGoR algorithm was used to calculate generation probabilities for clones in the paired samples taken before and after chemotherapy. TCRdb cleaned the public reads at Q25 with fastp, built clones with MiXCR and kept in-frame beta chains. Every entry covers one CDR3 protein and lists the most common genes and DNA from its rows. The V and J calls were not made by the authors but by TCRdb's processing. The sample data list about 5,000 distinct CDR3 sequences, and about 25% of these were observed just once. 15% to 20% of the sample comes from the top ten.

TCR beta rearrangements were amplified from genomic DNA extracted from peripheral blood rather than from sorted cells or RNA. Input material: blood. The source is a human donor in good health. The chain is encoded by TRBV20-1 joined to TRBJ2-5; 9 junctional bases match TRBD1. The CDR3 region: CSAGTGGDGETQYF. The DNA sequence is TGCAGTGCAGGAACAGGGGGCGATGGAGAGACCCAGTACTTC.